This T cell receptor (beta chain) comes out of a study of T cell responses to AZD1222 COVID-19 vaccine. The length of the CDR3 is 14 residues. Trimming cost V 7 bases and J 8 bases; bases outside gene matches: 12. Per germline, CDR1 SNHLY and CDR2 FYNNEI. Turning to this clone: Antigen: not known.

Method: immunoSEQ multiplex PCR; TCRdb's copy keeps in-frame clones and lacks some. The repertoire holds approximately 150,000 clones, roughly 87% seen once, with about 5.9% in the top ten. Whole-study findings and limits: Among spike-specific TCRs, nearly half reportedly target unmutated variant regions. CD4 TCRs linked to vaccination spanned spike, dominating at 160-218 and 743-854. A rise in Spike-specific TCR breadth and depth followed two AZD1222 doses.

Doses given second, at about 4 or about 12 weeks, were pooled. This chain links TRBV2 with TRBJ2-3; 7 bases line up with TRBD2. The clonotype originates from an adult who received the AZD1222 COVID-19 vaccine. This sample comprised peripheral blood, obtained 28 days after the second AZD1222 dose. The CDR3 DNA is TGTGCCAGCACGGGACTACCCGGGGCCGGTACGCAGTATTTT. Translated, it gives CASTGLPGAGTQYF.